The 21 T cell receptor beta chains presented below share a single source sample, sequenced in a study of T cell responses to AZD1222 COVID-19 vaccine. The data were produced by immunoSEQ multiplex PCR, yet TCRdb's version contains in-frame clones alone and is incomplete. The table includes about 130,000 clones, around 91% detected once. This material consisted of peripheral blood, taken on day 0 of MenACWY control vaccination. Every receptor here comes from an adult in good health.

The V call is TRBV18, the J call TRBJ1-4; D call uncertain. This CDR3 contains 16 residues. The germline V and J ends were trimmed by 4 bases and 1 base, with 13 bases remaining between them. Germline assignment: CDR1 KGHSH and CDR2 LQKENI. For the CDR3, the DNA is TGTGCCAGCTCACGGGCCGGTCGGGGAACTAATGAAAAACTGTTTTTT. Protein product: CASSRAGRGTNEKLFF.

The chain combines TRBV2 with TRBJ1-5, with 9 bases fitting TRBD1. The junction had 8 bases not matched to a gene; V was cut back by 6 bases and J by 5 bases. CDR1 and CDR2 from the germline V gene are SNHLY and FYNNEI. The CDR3 has 15 residues. The CDR3 protein is CASSQPGQGHQPQHF. CDR3 DNA: TGTGCCAGCAGCCAGCCGGGACAGGGTCATCAGCCCCAGCATTTT.

The CDR3 DNA reads TGTGCCAGCAGGGGGTGGACTAGCGGTACCTACGAGCAGTACTTC. This encodes CASRGWTSGTYEQYF. The chain combines TRBV6-5 with TRBJ2-7; 10 positions match TRBD2. CDR1 and CDR2 from the germline V gene are MNHEY and SVGAGI. The junction had 7 bases not matched to a gene; V was cut back by 6 bases and J by 2 bases. This CDR3 region has 15 residues.

The chain is built from TRBV5-8 and TRBJ2-3, with D perhaps matching TRBD2 (6 bases). This CDR3 is 16 amino acids long. Per the germline V gene, CDR1 is SGHTS and CDR2 is YDEGEE. Trimming pared 1 base from V and 0 bases from J, leaving 12 bases between. CDR3 residues: CASSLLGGTSTDTQYF. The CDR3 coding sequence is TGTGCCAGCAGCTTGCTCGGGGGTACTAGCACAGATACGCAGTATTTT.

This rearrangement joins TRBV18 to TRBJ2-1; D possibly corresponds to TRBD1 (6 bases). CDR1 is KGHSH, CDR2 LQKENI, per germline. This CDR3 is built from 17 residues. Between the trimmed V and J ends, which lost 2 bases and 2 bases, there was a span of 16 bases. CDR3 DNA sequence: TGTGCCAGCTCACCATACCTCGGGACATTGGCCTACAATGAGCAGTTCTTC. Translating gives CASSPYLGTLAYNEQFF. Variable domain in full (rest from reference TRBV18 and TRBJ2-1): NAGVMQNPRHLVRRRGQEARLRCSPMKGHSHVYWYRQLPEEGLKFMVYLQKENIIDESGMPKERFSAEFPKEGPSILRIQQVVRGDSAAYFCASSPYLGTLAYNEQFFGPGTRLTVL.

CDR3 sequence reads: CASSPPDGGQTQYF. The CDR3 nucleotides read TGTGCCAGCAGCCCTCCCGATGGGGGGCAGACCCAGTACTTC. The V and J genes are TRBV7-9 and TRBJ2-5, with D possibly called TRBD1 or TRBD2 (6 bases each). The CDR3 totals 14 residues. Germline assignment: CDR1 SEHNR and CDR2 FQNEAQ (reference sequence). Trimming stripped 5 bases from V and 6 bases from J, with 16 bases between.

This chain uses TRBV6-5 with TRBJ1-1; unclear D gene. Trimming pared 4 bases from V and 4 bases from J, leaving 13 bases between. Germline values: CDR1 MNHEY, CDR2 SVGAGI. The CDR3 spans 14 residues. The CDR3 reads CASSSYSPGTEAFF. CDR3 coding DNA: TGTGCCAGCAGTTCCTACTCTCCCGGCACTGAAGCTTTCTTT.

The CDR3 coding sequence is TGTGCCACCAGCAGAGGTAGCGGGAGGTTGAATGAGCAGTTCTTC. This sequence encodes CATSRGSGRLNEQFF. The chain carries TRBV15 and TRBJ2-1, with TRBD2 identical over 10 bases. The V gene end was trimmed by 1 base and the J gene end by 7 bases; junction bases not matched to a gene: 4. The CDR3 has 15 amino acids. Germline V gene lookup returns CDR1 LNHNV and CDR2 YYDKDF (reference sequence).

The chain carries TRBV18 and TRBJ2-6; 9 positions match TRBD1. Unmatched junction bases numbered 7, after V lost 6 bases and J lost 4 bases. This CDR3 region has 16 residues. Per germline, CDR1 KGHSH and CDR2 LQKENI. In DNA form, the CDR3 reads TGTGCCAGCTCCCCGGACAGGGGTTCGGGGGCCAACGTCCTGACTTTC. Translation: CASSPDRGSGANVLTF. Combining the CDR3 with reference TRBV18 and TRBJ2-6 gives the whole variable domain NAGVMQNPRHLVRRRGQEARLRCSPMKGHSHVYWYRQLPEEGLKFMVYLQKENIIDESGMPKERFSAEFPKEGPSILRIQQVVRGDSAAYFCASSPDRGSGANVLTFGAGSRLTVL.

The chain combines TRBV2 with TRBJ2-7, with D tentatively TRBD2 (6 bases). The CDR3 extends over 14 amino acids. Trimming removed 3 bases at V and 3 bases at J, with 12 bases between. Germline V CDR1 and CDR2: SNHLY, FYNNEI. CDR3 nucleotide sequence: TGTGCCAGCAGTGAGACAACGACTAGCTACGAGCAGTACTTC. The encoded protein is CASSETTTSYEQYF.

CDR3 amino acids: CASSLPGSGYTF. The CDR3 coding sequence is TGTGCCAGCAGTTTGCCAGGAAGTGGCTACACCTTC. This chain uses TRBV27 with TRBJ1-2; unclear D gene. The CDR3 sequence is 12 residues long. The V and J ends lost 3 bases and 7 bases respectively, with 9 bases between them. Germline CDR1 is MNHEY and CDR2 is SMNVEV (reference sequence).

The rearrangement links TRBV12-3 or TRBV12-4 to TRBJ1-6; possibly TRBD1 for D (5 bases). With 5 bases removed from V and 9 bases from J, the gap between germline ends came to 11 bases. The CDR3 has 13 residues. CDR3: CASSLNGGSPLHF. As DNA, the CDR3 is TGTGCCAGCAGTCTCAATGGGGGTTCACCCCTCCACTTT.

V and J are TRBV5-1 and TRBJ2-3; TRBD2 aligns across 7 bases. V shed 4 bases, J shed 2 bases, and the junction held 13 bases outside the gene matches. The CDR3 covers 17 residues. CDR1 and CDR2 from the germline V gene are SGHRS and YFSETQ. The CDR3 region has the DNA TGCGCCAGCAGCCCAACCCCGAGCGGGACGTTCACAGATACGCAGTATTTT. Amino acids: CASSPTPSGTFTDTQYF.

The chain has TRBV28 and TRBJ1-2; TRBD1 matches 11 bases. There are 14 residues in the CDR3. Trimming took 2 bases from V and 7 from J; bases not matched to a gene: 3. Germline-derived CDR1 and CDR2 are MDHEN and SYDVKM. CDR3: CASSLRTGGAGYTF. The CDR3 bases are TGTGCCAGCAGTTTAAGGACAGGGGGCGCTGGCTACACCTTC.

This clone was recorded only once. The J gene is TRBJ1-1, the V gene TRBV5-6, with TRBD1 matching over 9 bases. The V gene's germline CDR1 is SGHDT and CDR2 YYEEEE. J lost 5 bases, V lost 4 bases, and 3 bases had no gene match. The CDR3 totals 13 residues. The CDR3 region is CASSRDRVTEAFF. The CDR3 DNA reads TGTGCCAGCAGCCGGGACAGGGTGACTGAAGCTTTCTTT.

This chain connects TRBV6-4 to TRBJ1-2; 10 bases align to TRBD1. Losses at the gene ends were 7 bases for V and 7 bases for J; bases not matched to a gene: 18. This CDR3 spans 17 amino acids. CDR1 and CDR2 from the germline V gene are MRHNA and SNTAGT. The CDR3 region is CASKGTGAAGASLGYTF. The CDR3 nucleotides read TGTGCCAGCAAGGGGACAGGGGCCGCCGGGGCATCACTTGGCTACACCTTC.

The rearrangement joins TRBV2 to TRBJ1-5; 7 positions agree with TRBD1. This CDR3 is 14 amino acids long. Germline CDR1 SNHLY, CDR2 FYNNEI. With 5 bases clipped from V and 2 bases from J, the junction kept 3 bases outside the gene matches. Here the CDR3 DNA reads TGTGCCAGCAGTCCCGGACAGGGCAATCAGCCCCAGCATTTT. Its protein is CASSPGQGNQPQHF.

This clone is classed as medium-sized. The V and J genes are TRBV19 and TRBJ1-1; D gene uncertain. Trimming shortened V by 8 bases and J by 0 bases, and 10 bases separated the two germline ends. Germline CDR1 and CDR2: LNHDA and SQIVND (reference sequence). CDR3 size: 13 residues. The CDR3 protein is CASAGNMNTEAFF. The CDR3 DNA follows: TGTGCCAGTGCCGGAAATATGAACACTGAAGCTTTCTTT. Based on the CDR3 plus reference TRBV19 and TRBJ1-1, the full variable domain is DGGITQSPKYLFRKEGQNVTLSCEQNLNHDAMYWYRQDPGQGLRLIYYSQIVNDFQKGDIAEGYSVSREKKESFPLTVTSAQKNPTAFYLCASAGNMNTEAFFGQGTRLTVV.

V is TRBV28 and J is TRBJ1-4; 8 nucleotides line up with TRBD1. Germline V CDR1 and CDR2: MDHEN, SYDVKM. Trimming took 3 bases from V and 8 from J; bases not matched to a gene: 5. CDR3 length: 14 residues. DNA for the CDR3: TGTGCCAGCAGTTTCAGCCAGGGGGCGGAAAAACTGTTTTTT. Encoded protein: CASSFSQGAEKLFF.

This rearrangement joins TRBV6-5 to TRBJ2-7; D uncertain. CDR1 MNHEY and CDR2 SVGAGI come from the germline V gene. Between the trimmed V and J ends, which lost 5 bases and 1 base, there was a span of 12 bases. The length of the CDR3 is 14 residues. CDR3 nucleotide sequence: TGTGCCAGCAGTCAACTAAGGACGTCCTACGAGCAGTACTTC. It specifies CASSQLRTSYEQYF.

CDR3 sequence (DNA): TGTGCCAGCAGCCCCCGTGCGACTAGGAACACAGATACGCAGTATTTT. Translating it yields CASSPRATRNTDTQYF. This chain uses TRBV9 with TRBJ2-3; the D gene is possibly TRBD2 (6 bases). The CDR3 loop spans 16 amino acids. Germline V CDR1 and CDR2: SGDLS, YYNGEE. Trimming cost V 4 bases and J 2 bases, with 17 bases left between them.